Listed here are 10 T cell receptor beta chains from one sample, sequenced in a study of siplizumab effects on memory and regulatory T cells. This table comes from immunoSEQ multiplex PCR, and its TCRdb copy is limited to in-frame clones, with some not included. The sample records more than 6,500 clones, just over 35% being singletons. Coculturing was carried out on the mixed lymphocyte reaction cells. It lasted six to seven days and was done at 37°C. These TCRs' antigens remain unknown. What was sequenced was CFSE-low (dividing) CD8+ T cells sorted from an allogeneic mixed lymphocyte reaction. These receptors came from a human donor in good health; the cells came from an allogeneic mixed lymphocyte reaction.

J is TRBJ1-4 and V is TRBV28; 7 positions match TRBD1. After removal of 7 bases from V and 4 bases from J, the junction contained 12 bases not matched to a gene. Germline V gene data show CDR1 as MDHEN and CDR2 as SYDVKM. The CDR3 covers 16 residues. CDR3 sequence (DNA): TGTGCCAGCAATCTCATTGGTGCAGGGGGTAATGAAAAACTGTTTTTT. It encodes CASNLIGAGGNEKLFF.

This clone was recorded only once. This chain connects TRBV7-6 to TRBJ2-7; D remains unclear. The V end lost 5 bases, the J end lost 4 bases, and 6 bases lay between the germline ends. There are 11 residues in the CDR3. Germline lookup yields CDR1 SGHVS and CDR2 FNYEAQ. CDR3 region: CASSPSYEQYF. In nucleotides, the CDR3 is TGTGCCAGCAGCCCATCATACGAGCAGTACTTC. Full variable domain (rest looked up from reference TRBV7-6 and TRBJ2-7): GAGVSQSPRYKVTKRGQDVALRCDPISGHVSLYWYRQALGQGPEFLTYFNYEAQQDKSGLPNDRFSAERPEGSISTLTIQRTEQRDSAMYRCASSPSYEQYFGPGTRLTVT.

The chain couples TRBV5-6 to TRBJ1-5; tentative D call: TRBD1 (5 bases). The germline CDR1 and CDR2 sequences are SGHDT and YYEEEE. Trimming took off 2 bases at V and 6 bases at J, with 15 bases between the two ends. The CDR3 runs 15 residues. CDR3 protein: CASSLGIGGTQPQHF. As DNA, the CDR3 is TGTGCCAGCAGCTTAGGTATCGGGGGTACTCAGCCCCAGCATTTT.

In its sample, this clone is medium-sized. The chain has TRBV5-8 and TRBJ2-7, with D tentatively TRBD1 (6 bases). Germline lookup yields CDR1 SGHTS and CDR2 YDEGEE. Trimming cost V 5 bases and J 3 bases, with 12 bases left between them. The CDR3 runs 13 residues. Here the CDR3 reads CASSADRSYEQYF. For the CDR3, the DNA is TGTGCCAGCAGTGCTGACAGGAGCTACGAGCAGTACTTC.

The gene calls are TRBV6-1 and TRBJ2-1; 9 bases match TRBD2. In germline, CDR1 is MNHNS, CDR2 SASEGT. The CDR3 runs to 14 residues. The J segment lost 4 bases and the V segment lost 8 bases, leaving 6 bases of the junction unmatched. This CDR3 reads CASSGTSTYNEQFF. CDR3 DNA sequence: TGTGCCAGCTCCGGGACTAGCACGTACAATGAGCAGTTCTTC.

The chain employs TRBV28 and TRBJ2-4; D uncertain. The length of the CDR3 is 17 residues. Germline V CDR1 and CDR2: MDHEN, SYDVKM. Trimming removed 4 bases at V and 0 bases at J, with 16 bases between. The CDR3 loop reads CASSSSWVDLAKNIQYF. Here the CDR3 DNA reads TGTGCCAGCAGTTCGTCATGGGTCGACCTAGCCAAAAACATTCAGTACTTC.

In its sample, this clone is medium-sized. The rearrangement joins TRBV27 to TRBJ2-2; a weak D match, TRBD2 (6 bases). This CDR3 has 13 residues. CDR1 and CDR2 (germline): MNHEY, SMNVEV (reference sequence). Trimming removed 2 bases from V and 6 bases from J, with 7 bases in between. Written as DNA, the CDR3 is TGTGCCAGCAGTTTAGGACTACCCGGGGAGCTGTTTTTT. Translated: CASSLGLPGELFF.

The chain combines TRBV4-1 with TRBJ1-1, with D uncertain. The length of the CDR3 is 12 residues. Germline assignment: CDR1 MGHRA and CDR2 YSYEKL. V was cut by 0 bases and J by 5 bases, with 4 bases left in between. The CDR3 is CASSQDWTEAFF. CDR3 coding DNA: TGCGCCAGCAGCCAAGACTGGACTGAAGCTTTCTTT.

J is TRBJ2-1 and V is TRBV15; 8 bases match TRBD2. Germline loops: CDR1 LNHNV, CDR2 YYDKDF (reference sequence). This CDR3 spans 15 amino acids. V shed 1 base, J shed 9 bases, and the junction held 8 bases outside the gene matches. The CDR3 region has the DNA TGTGCCACCAGCAGAGCCCGGGAGGGCCTTGTTGAGCAGTTCTTC. Translated: CATSRAREGLVEQFF.

The chain joins TRBV27 to TRBJ2-1; D may be TRBD1 or TRBD2 (5 bases each). This CDR3 is 16 amino acids long. Trimming cost V 2 bases and J 2 bases, with 13 bases left between them. Germline V gene data show CDR1 as MNHEY and CDR2 as SMNVEV (reference sequence). The CDR3 region has the DNA TGTGCCAGCAGTTTACTAGGGGAGACTACCTACAATGAGCAGTTCTTC. Translating gives CASSLLGETTYNEQFF.